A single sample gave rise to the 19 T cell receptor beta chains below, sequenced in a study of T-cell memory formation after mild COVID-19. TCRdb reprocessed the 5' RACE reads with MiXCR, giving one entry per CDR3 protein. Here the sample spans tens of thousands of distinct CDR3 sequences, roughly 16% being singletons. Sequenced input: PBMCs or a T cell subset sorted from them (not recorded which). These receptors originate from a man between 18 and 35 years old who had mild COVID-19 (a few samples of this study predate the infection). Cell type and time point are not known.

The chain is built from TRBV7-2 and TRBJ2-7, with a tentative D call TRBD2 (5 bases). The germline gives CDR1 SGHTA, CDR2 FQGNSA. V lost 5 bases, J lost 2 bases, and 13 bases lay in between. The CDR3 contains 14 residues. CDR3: CASSAAPGAYEQYV. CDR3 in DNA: TGTGCCAGCAGCGCAGCCCCCGGGGCCTACGAGCAGTACGTC.

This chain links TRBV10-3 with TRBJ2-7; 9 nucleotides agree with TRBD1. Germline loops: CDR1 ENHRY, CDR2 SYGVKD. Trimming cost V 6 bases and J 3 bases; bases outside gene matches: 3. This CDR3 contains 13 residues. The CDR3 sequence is CAIRLGQGYEQYF. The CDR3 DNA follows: TGTGCCATCAGGCTGGGACAGGGCTACGAGCAGTACTTC.

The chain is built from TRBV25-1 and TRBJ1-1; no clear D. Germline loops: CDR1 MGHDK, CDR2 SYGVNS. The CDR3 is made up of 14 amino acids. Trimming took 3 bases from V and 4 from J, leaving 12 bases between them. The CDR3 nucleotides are TGTGCCAGCAGTGACGTTCGGTCGGGCACTGAAGCTTTCTTT. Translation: CASSDVRSGTEAFF.

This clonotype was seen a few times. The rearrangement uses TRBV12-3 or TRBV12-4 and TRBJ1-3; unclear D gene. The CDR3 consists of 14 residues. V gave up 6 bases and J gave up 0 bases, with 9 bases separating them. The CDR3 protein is CASRTIGSGNTIYF. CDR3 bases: TGTGCCAGCAGGACCATCGGCTCTGGAAACACCATATATTTT.

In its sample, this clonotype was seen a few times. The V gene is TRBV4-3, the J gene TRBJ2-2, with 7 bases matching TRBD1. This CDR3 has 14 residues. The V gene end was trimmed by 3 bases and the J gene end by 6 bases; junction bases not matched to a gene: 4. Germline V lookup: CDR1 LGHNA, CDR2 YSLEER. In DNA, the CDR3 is TGCGCCAGCAGCCAGGCTAGGGGGCCCGGGGAGCTGTTTTTT. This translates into CASSQARGPGELFF.

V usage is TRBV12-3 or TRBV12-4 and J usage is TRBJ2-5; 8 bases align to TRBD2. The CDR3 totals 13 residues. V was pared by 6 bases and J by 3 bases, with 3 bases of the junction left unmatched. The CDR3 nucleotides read TGTGCCAGCAGGAACGGGGGGGAAGAGACCCAGTACTTC. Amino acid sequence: CASRNGGEETQYF.

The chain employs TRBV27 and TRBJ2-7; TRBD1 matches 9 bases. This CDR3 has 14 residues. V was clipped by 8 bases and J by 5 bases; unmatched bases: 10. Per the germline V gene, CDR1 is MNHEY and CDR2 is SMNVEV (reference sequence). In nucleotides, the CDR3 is TGTGCCAGCGGACCTACAGGGGGCGGGGACGAGCAGTACTTC. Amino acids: CASGPTGGGDEQYF.

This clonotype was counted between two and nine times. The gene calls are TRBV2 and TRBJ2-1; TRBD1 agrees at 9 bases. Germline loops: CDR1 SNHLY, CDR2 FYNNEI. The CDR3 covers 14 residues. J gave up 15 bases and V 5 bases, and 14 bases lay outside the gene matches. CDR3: CASSMRDRVNVLFF. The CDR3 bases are TGTGCCAGCAGTATGAGGGACAGGGTTAATGTGCTGTTCTTC.

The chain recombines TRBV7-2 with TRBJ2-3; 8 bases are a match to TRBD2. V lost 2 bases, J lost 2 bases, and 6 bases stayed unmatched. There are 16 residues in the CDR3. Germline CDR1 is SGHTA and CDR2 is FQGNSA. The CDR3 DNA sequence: TGTGCCAGCAGCTTAACAGCGGGGGCCTACACAGATACGCAGTATTTT. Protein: CASSLTAGAYTDTQYF.

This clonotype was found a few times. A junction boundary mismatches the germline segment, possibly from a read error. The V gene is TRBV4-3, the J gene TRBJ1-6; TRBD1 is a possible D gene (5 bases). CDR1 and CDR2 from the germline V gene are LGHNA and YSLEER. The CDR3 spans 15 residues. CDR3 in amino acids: CASRQDQGRNSPLHF. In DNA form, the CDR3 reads TGCGCCAGCCGCCAAGACCAGGGAAGGAATTCACCCCTCCACTTT.

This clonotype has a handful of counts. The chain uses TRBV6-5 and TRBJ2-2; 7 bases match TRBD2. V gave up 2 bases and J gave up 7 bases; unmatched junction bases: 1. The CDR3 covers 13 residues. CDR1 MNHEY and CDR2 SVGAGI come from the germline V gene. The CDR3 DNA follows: TGTGCCAGCAGTTACGGCGGGAGCGGGGAGCTGTTTTTT. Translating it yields CASSYGGSGELFF.

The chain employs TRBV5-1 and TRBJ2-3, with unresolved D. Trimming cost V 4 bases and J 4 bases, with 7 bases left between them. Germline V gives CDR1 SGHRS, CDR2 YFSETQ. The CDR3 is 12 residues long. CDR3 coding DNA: TGCGCCAGCAGCCAACGATCAGATACGCAGTATTTT. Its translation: CASSQRSDTQYF.

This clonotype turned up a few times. The CDR3 sequence is CASSYGGTGLLFF. As DNA, the CDR3 is TGTGCCAGCAGTTACGGGGGGACGGGTCTCCTGTTTTTT. The V call is TRBV6-2 or TRBV6-3, the J call TRBJ2-2; D perhaps matches TRBD2 (6 bases). The CDR3 covers 13 residues. Deletions cut 2 bases from V and 14 bases from J, with 15 bases between. CDR1 MNHEY and CDR2 SVGEGT come from the germline V gene.

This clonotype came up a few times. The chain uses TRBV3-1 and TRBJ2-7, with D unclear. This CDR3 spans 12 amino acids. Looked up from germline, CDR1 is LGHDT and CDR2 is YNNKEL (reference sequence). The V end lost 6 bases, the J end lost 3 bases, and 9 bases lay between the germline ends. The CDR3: CASSKINYEQYF. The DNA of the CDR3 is TGTGCCAGCAGTAAGATAAACTACGAGCAGTACTTC.

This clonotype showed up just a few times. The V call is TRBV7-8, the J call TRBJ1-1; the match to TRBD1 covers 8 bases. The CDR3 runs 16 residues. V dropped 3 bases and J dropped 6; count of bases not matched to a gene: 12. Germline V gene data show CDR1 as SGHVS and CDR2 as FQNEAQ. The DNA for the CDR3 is TGTGCCAGCAGCTTCCTGACAGGGGAAGGAGGGGCTGAAGCTTTCTTT. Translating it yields CASSFLTGEGGAEAFF.

CDR3 bases: TGCGCCAGCAGCTTGACAGGGGGCGCTTGGAATGAGCAGTTCTTC. The encoded protein is CASSLTGGAWNEQFF. The chain couples TRBV5-1 to TRBJ2-1; 9 bases fit TRBD1. Germline trimming cut 1 base from V and 7 bases from J; bases unmatched to any gene: 6. Germline-derived CDR1 and CDR2 are SGHRS and YFSETQ. This CDR3 has 15 amino acids.

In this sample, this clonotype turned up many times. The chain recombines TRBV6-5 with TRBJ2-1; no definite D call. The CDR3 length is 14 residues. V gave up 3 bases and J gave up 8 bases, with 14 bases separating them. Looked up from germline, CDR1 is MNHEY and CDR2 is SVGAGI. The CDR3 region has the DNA TGTGCCAGCAGTTATGTGACAACGCGGCATGAGCAGTTCTTC. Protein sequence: CASSYVTTRHEQFF.

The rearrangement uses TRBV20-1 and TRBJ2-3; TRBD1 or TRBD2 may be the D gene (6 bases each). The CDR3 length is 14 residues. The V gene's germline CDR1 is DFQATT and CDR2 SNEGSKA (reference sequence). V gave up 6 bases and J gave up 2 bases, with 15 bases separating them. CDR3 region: CSATPGAHTDTQYF. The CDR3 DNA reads TGCAGTGCGACCCCGGGGGCCCACACAGATACGCAGTATTTT.

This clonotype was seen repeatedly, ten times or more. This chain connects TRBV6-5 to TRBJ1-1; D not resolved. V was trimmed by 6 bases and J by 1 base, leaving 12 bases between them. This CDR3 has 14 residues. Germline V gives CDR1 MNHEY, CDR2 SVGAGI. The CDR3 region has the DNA TGTGCCAGCAGCCTTCTCCGTTCGAACACTGAAGCTTTCTTT. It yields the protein CASSLLRSNTEAFF.